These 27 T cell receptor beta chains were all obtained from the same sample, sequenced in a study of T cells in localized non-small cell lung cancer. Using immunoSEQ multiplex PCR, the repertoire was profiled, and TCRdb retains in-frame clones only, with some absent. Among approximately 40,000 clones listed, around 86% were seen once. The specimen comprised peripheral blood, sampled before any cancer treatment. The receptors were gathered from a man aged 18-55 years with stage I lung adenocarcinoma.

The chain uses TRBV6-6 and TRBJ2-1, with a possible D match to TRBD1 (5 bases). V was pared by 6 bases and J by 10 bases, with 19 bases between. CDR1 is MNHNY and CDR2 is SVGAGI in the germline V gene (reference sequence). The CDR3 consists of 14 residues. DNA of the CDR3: TGTGCCAGCAGGCCCCCCGCTGCAGGGCCAGAGCAGTTCTTC. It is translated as CASRPPAAGPEQFF.

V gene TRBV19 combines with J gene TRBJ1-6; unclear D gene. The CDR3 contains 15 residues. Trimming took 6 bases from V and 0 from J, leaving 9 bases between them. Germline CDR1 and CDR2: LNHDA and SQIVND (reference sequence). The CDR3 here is CASREGSSYNSPLHF. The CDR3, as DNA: TGTGCCAGTAGGGAAGGGAGCTCCTATAATTCACCCCTCCACTTT.

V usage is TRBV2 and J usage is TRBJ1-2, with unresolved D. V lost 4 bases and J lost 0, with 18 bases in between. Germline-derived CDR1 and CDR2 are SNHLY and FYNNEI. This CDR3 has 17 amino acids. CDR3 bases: TGTGCCAGCAGTGCAGTCGAACGGAGGGCCGCTAACTATGGCTACACCTTC. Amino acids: CASSAVERRAANYGYTF.

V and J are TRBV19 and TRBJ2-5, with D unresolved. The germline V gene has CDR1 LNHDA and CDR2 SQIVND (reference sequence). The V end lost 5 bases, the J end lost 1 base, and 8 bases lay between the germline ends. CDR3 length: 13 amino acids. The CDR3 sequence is CASSGRPQETQYF. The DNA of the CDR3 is TGTGCCAGTAGTGGACGGCCCCAAGAGACCCAGTACTTC. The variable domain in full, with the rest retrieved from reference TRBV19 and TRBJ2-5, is DGGITQSPKYLFRKEGQNVTLSCEQNLNHDAMYWYRQDPGQGLRLIYYSQIVNDFQKGDIAEGYSVSREKKESFPLTVTSAQKNPTAFYLCASSGRPQETQYFGPGTRLLVL.

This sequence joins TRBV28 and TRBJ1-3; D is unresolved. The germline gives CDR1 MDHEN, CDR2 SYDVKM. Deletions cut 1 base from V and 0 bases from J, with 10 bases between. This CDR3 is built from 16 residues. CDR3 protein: CASSLYGVSSGNTIYF. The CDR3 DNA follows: TGTGCCAGCAGTTTATACGGCGTATCCTCTGGAAACACCATATATTTT.

The CDR3 spells CASSLSNSGAETQYF. CDR3 DNA sequence: TGTGCCAGCAGCTTAAGTAATAGCGGGGCTGAGACCCAGTACTTC. The V gene is TRBV7-2, the J gene TRBJ2-5; 8 bases are a match to TRBD2. The germline gives CDR1 SGHTA, CDR2 FQGNSA. V lost 2 bases to trimming and J lost 5 bases; unmatched junction nucleotides: 7. CDR3 length equals 15 residues.

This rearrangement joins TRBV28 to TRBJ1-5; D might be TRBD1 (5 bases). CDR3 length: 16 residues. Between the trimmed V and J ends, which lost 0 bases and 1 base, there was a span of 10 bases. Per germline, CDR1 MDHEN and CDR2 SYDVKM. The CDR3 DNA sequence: TGTGCCAGCAGTTTATGGGGGGTGGAAAGCAATCAGCCCCAGCATTTT. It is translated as CASSLWGVESNQPQHF.

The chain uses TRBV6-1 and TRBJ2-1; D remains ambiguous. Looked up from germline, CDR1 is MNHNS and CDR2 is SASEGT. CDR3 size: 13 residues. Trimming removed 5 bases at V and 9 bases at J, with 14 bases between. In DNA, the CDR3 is TGTGCCAGCAGTCTCAGACCCACTTTTGAGCAGTTCTTC. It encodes CASSLRPTFEQFF.

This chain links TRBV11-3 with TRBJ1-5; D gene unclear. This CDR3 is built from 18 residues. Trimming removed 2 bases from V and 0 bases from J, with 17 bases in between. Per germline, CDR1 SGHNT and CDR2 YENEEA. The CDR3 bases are TGTGCCAGCAGCTTAACCATGAAGGTGTTTGGTAGCAATCAGCCCCAGCATTTT. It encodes CASSLTMKVFGSNQPQHF. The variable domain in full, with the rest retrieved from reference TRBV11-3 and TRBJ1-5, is EAGVVQSPRYKIIEKKQPVAFWCNPISGHNTLYWYLQNLGQGPELLIRYENEEAVDDSQLPKDRFSAERLKGVDSTLKIQPAELGDSAVYLCASSLTMKVFGSNQPQHFGDGTRLSIL.

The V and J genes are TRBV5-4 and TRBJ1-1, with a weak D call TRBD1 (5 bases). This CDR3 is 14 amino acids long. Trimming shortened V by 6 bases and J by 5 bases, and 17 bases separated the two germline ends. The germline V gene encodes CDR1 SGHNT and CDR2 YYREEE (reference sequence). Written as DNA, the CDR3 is TGTGCCAGCACCTCGGGAGGGGCCGTTACTGAAGCTTTCTTT. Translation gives CASTSGGAVTEAFF.

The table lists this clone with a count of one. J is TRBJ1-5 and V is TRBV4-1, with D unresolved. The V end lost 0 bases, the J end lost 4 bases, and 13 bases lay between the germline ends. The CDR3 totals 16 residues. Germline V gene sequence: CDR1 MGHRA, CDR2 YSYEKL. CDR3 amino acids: CASSQDRRPSNQPQHF. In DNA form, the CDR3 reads TGCGCCAGCAGCCAAGATCGCAGGCCCTCGAATCAGCCCCAGCATTTT.

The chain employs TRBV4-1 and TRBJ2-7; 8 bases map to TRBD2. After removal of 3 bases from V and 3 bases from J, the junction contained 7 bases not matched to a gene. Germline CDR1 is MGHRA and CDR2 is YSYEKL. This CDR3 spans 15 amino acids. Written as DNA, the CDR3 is TGCGCCAGCAGCCAGCAACTAGCGGCAAACTACGAGCAGTACTTC. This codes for CASSQQLAANYEQYF.

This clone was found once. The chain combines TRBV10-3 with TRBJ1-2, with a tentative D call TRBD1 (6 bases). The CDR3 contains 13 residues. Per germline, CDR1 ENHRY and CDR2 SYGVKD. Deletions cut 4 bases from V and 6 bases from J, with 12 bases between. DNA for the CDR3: TGTGCCATCAGTGGAACAGGGTATGATGGCTACACCTTC. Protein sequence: CAISGTGYDGYTF.

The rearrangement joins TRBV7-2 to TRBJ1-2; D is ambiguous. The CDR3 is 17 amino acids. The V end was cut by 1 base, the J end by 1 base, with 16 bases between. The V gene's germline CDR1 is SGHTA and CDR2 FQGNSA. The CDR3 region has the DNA TGTGCCAGCAGCTTAGGGGCTTCAGATTATTATAACTATGGCTACACCTTC. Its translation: CASSLGASDYYNYGYTF.

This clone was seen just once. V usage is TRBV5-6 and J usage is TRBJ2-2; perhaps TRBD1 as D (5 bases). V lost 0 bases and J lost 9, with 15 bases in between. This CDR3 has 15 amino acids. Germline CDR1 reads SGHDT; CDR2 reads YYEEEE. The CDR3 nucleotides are TGTGCCAGCAGCTTGGTGAGACAGTCCTATCGGGAGCTGTTTTTT. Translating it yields CASSLVRQSYRELFF.

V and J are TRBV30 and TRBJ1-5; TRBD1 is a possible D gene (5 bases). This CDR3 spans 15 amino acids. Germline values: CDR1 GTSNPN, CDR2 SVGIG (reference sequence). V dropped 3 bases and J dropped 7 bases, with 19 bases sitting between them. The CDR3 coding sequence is TGTGCCTGGAGCAAACGTAGCAGGGACGGACAGCCCCAGCATTTT. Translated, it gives CAWSKRSRDGQPQHF.

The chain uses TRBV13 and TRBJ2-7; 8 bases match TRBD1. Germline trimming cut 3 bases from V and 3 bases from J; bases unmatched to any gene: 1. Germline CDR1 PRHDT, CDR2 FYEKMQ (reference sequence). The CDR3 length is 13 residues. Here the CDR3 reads CASSFGQGYEQYF. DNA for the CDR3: TGTGCCAGCAGCTTCGGACAGGGCTACGAGCAGTACTTC.

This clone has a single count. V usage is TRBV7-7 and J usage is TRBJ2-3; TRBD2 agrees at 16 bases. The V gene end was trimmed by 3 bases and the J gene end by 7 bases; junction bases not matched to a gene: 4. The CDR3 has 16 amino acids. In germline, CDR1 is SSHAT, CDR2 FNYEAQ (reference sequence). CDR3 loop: CASSLGLAGGQNTQYF. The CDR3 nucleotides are TGTGCCAGCAGCTTGGGACTAGCGGGGGGGCAAAATACGCAGTATTTT.

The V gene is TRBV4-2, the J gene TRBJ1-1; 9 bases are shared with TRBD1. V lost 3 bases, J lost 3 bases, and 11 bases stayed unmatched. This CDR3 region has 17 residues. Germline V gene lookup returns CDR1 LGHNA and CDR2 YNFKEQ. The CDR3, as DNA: TGTGCCAGCAGCCAGGTGGTGGGACAGGGAAGGCACACTGAAGCTTTCTTT. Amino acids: CASSQVVGQGRHTEAFF.

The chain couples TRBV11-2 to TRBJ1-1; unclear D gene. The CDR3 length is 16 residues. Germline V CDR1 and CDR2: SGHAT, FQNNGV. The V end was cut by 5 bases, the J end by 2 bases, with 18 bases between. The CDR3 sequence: CASSPKSGGINTEAFF. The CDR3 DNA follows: TGTGCCAGCAGCCCTAAGAGTGGTGGTATCAACACTGAAGCTTTCTTT.

CDR3 protein: CASSQERGQPQHF. The CDR3 DNA is TGTGCCAGCAGCCAAGAAAGAGGTCAGCCCCAGCATTTT. V gene TRBV4-2 combines with J gene TRBJ1-5; D gene ambiguous. Germline CDR1 is LGHNA and CDR2 is YNFKEQ. V was pared by 0 bases and J by 6 bases, with 6 bases between. CDR3 length: 13 residues.

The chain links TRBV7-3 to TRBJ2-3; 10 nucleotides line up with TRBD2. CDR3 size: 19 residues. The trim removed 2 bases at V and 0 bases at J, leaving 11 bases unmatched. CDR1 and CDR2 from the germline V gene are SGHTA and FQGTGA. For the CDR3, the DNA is TGTGCCAGCAGCTTATTAGCGGGGGGCCTAACGGGAAGCACAGATACGCAGTATTTT. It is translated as CASSLLAGGLTGSTDTQYF.

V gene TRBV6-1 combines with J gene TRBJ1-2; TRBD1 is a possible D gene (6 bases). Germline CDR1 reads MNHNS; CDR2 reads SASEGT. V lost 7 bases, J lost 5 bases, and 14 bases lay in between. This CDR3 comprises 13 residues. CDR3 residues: CASMAGASYGYTF. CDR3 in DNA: TGTGCCAGCATGGCAGGGGCTTCATATGGCTACACCTTC.

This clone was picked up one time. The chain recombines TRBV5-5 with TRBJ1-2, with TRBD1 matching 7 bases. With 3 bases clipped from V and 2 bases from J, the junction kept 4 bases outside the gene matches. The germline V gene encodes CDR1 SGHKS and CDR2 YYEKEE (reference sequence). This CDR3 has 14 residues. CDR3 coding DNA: TGTGCCAGCAGCTGGGACAGAGGAAACTATGGCTACACCTTC. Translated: CASSWDRGNYGYTF. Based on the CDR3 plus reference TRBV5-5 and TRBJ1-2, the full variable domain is DAGVTQSPTHLIKTRGQQVTLRCSPISGHKSVSWYQQVLGQGPQFIFQYYEKEERGRGNFPDRFSARQFPNYSSELNVNALLLGDSALYLCASSWDRGNYGYTFGSGTRLTVV.

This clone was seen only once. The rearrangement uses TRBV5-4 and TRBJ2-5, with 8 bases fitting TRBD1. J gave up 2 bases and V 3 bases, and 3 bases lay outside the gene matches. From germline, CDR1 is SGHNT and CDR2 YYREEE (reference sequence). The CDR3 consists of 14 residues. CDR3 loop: CASSYGQGQETQYF. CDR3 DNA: TGTGCCAGCAGCTATGGACAGGGACAAGAGACCCAGTACTTC. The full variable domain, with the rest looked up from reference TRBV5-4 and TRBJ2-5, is ETGVTQSPTHLIKTRGQQVTLRCSSQSGHNTVSWYQQALGQGPQFIFQYYREEENGRGNFPPRFSGLQFPNYSSELNVNALELDDSALYLCASSYGQGQETQYFGPGTRLLVL.

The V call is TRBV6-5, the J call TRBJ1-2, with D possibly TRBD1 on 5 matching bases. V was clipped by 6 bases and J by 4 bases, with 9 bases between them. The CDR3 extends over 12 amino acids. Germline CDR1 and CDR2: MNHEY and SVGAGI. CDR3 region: CASSHRSYGYTF. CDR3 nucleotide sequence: TGTGCCAGCAGCCACAGGTCCTATGGCTACACCTTC.

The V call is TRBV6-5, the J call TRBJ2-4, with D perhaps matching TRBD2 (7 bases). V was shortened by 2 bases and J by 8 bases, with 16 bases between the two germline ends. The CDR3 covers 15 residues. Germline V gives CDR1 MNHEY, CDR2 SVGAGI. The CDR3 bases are TGTGCCAGCAGTTACGGAAGGAGGGGGGGCCACATTCAGTACTTC. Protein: CASSYGRRGGHIQYF.